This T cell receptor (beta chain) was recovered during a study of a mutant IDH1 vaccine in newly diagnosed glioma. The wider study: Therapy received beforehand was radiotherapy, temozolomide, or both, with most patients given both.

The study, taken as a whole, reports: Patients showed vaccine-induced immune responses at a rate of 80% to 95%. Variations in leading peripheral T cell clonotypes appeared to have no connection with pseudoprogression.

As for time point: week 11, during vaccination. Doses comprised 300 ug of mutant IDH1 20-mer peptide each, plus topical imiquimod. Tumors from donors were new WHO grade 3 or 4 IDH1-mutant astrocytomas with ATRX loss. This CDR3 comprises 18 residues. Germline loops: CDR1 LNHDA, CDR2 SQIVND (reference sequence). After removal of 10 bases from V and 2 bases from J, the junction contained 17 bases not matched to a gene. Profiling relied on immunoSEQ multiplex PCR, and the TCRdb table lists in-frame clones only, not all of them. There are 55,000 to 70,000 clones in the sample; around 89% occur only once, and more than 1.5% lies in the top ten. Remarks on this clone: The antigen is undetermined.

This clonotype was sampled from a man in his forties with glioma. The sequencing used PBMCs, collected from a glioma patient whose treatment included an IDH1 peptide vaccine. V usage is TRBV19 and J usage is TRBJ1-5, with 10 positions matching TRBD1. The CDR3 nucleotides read TGTGCCACTAATCCCCGGGACAGGGGTACTGGCGGCAATCAGCCCCAGCATTTT. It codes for CATNPRDRGTGGNQPQHF.